Below are 15 T cell receptor beta chains sequenced from a single sample in a study of cytomegalovirus exposure and HLA in healthy donors. The PCR made use of 60 Vbeta and 13 Jbeta primers. Clones were sequenced by immunoSEQ multiplex PCR, and TCRdb holds only the in-frame ones, with some missing. The sample comprises 150,000 to 250,000 clones, 82% of which are singletons, and 0.098% rests with the top ten. Sequencing used PBMCs. Receptor source: a boy under 10 years old in good health and CMV-seronegative.

In this sample, this clone turned up a few times. This chain joins TRBV7-9 and TRBJ2-7; 10 bases align to TRBD1. Germline V lookup: CDR1 SEHNR, CDR2 FQNEAQ (reference sequence). The CDR3 consists of 16 residues. J was trimmed by 2 bases and V by 0 bases; bases with no gene match: 4. CDR3 nucleotide sequence: TGTGCCAGCAGCTTAGCGAAGACAGGGGGCACCTACGAGCAGTACTTC. Amino acid sequence: CASSLAKTGGTYEQYF.

The V call is TRBV6-5, the J call TRBJ1-1, with 8 bases identical to TRBD1. There are 16 residues in the CDR3. The germline CDR1 and CDR2 sequences are MNHEY and SVGAGI. J gave up 0 bases and V 2 bases, and 5 bases lay outside the gene matches. CDR3 protein: CASSYRPGQVNTEAFF. The CDR3 bases are TGTGCCAGCAGTTACCGACCGGGACAGGTGAACACTGAAGCTTTCTTT.

This chain connects TRBV5-1 to TRBJ2-5; 11 nucleotides match TRBD2. The V gene end was trimmed by 4 bases and the J gene end by 5 bases; junction bases not matched to a gene: 4. The CDR3 has 14 amino acids. Germline assignment: CDR1 SGHRS and CDR2 YFSETQ. CDR3 region: CASSRSSGGETQYF. As DNA, the CDR3 is TGCGCCAGCAGCCGTTCTAGCGGGGGGGAGACCCAGTACTTC. Looking up the rest from reference TRBV5-1 and TRBJ2-5 gives the full variable domain: KAGVTQTPRYLIKTRGQQVTLSCSPISGHRSVSWYQQTPGQGLQFLFEYFSETQRNKGNFPGRFSGRQFSNSRSEMNVSTLELGDSALYLCASSRSSGGETQYFGPGTRLLVL.

This chain connects TRBV6-5 to TRBJ1-6; perhaps TRBD1 as D (5 bases). Between the trimmed V and J ends, which lost 1 base and 7 bases, there was a span of 11 bases. The CDR3 consists of 15 residues. Germline V gene lookup returns CDR1 MNHEY and CDR2 SVGAGI. The CDR3 sequence: CASSYLGRGNSPLHF. In nucleotides, the CDR3 is TGTGCCAGCAGTTACTTGGGACGGGGGAATTCACCCCTCCACTTT.

The gene calls are TRBV7-9 and TRBJ1-5, with 7 bases fitting TRBD1. Germline V CDR1 and CDR2: SEHNR, FQNEAQ (reference sequence). The CDR3 sequence is 14 residues long. V gave up 5 bases and J gave up 4 bases; unmatched junction bases: 5. The CDR3 region is CASSPDRVNQPQHF. The CDR3 DNA is TGTGCCAGCAGCCCTGACAGGGTTAATCAGCCCCAGCATTTT.

In this sample, this clone turned up a few times. The chain links TRBV19 to TRBJ1-1; D perhaps matches TRBD1 (5 bases). This CDR3 spans 17 amino acids. CDR1 is LNHDA and CDR2 is SQIVND in the germline V gene (reference sequence). V shed 4 bases and J shed 3 bases, with 21 bases lying between them. The DNA for the CDR3 is TGTGCCAGTAGTAAACGACAGAATCCGGTTCTGGACACTGAAGCTTTCTTT. Its protein product is CASSKRQNPVLDTEAFF.

In this sample, this clone turned up a few times. The CDR3 bases are TGTGCCAGCAGTTATTCCATCTGGACAGCTAACTATGGCTACACCTTC. It codes for CASSYSIWTANYGYTF. The V call is TRBV6-5, the J call TRBJ1-2; TRBD1 is a possible D gene (6 bases). V shed 3 bases and J shed 0 bases, with 14 bases lying between them. Germline V lookup: CDR1 MNHEY, CDR2 SVGAGI. The CDR3 sequence is 16 residues long.

The chain is built from TRBV5-6 and TRBJ1-1; TRBD1 agrees at 9 bases. The CDR3 covers 15 residues. Germline values: CDR1 SGHDT, CDR2 YYEEEE. J lost 3 bases, V lost 0 bases, and 3 bases had no gene match. DNA for the CDR3: TGTGCCAGCAGCTTGGGACAGGGGGGCTACACTGAAGCTTTCTTT. The encoded protein is CASSLGQGGYTEAFF.

The J gene is TRBJ2-3, the V gene TRBV7-2; the D gene is possibly TRBD1 (5 bases). The CDR3 has 16 residues. Germline values: CDR1 SGHTA, CDR2 FQGNSA. Trimming removed 6 bases from V and 4 bases from J, with 20 bases in between. DNA for the CDR3: TGTGCCAGCAGTCTTAATTATCTACTCAGGGCAGATACGCAGTATTTT. Its protein product is CASSLNYLLRADTQYF.

In its sample, this clone was seen once. Additional DNA sequences in this sample encode the identical CDR3. The chain recombines TRBV7-2 with TRBJ1-1, with TRBD1 as a possible D gene (5 bases). In germline, CDR1 is SGHTA, CDR2 FQGNSA. The CDR3 consists of 13 residues. Trimming took 5 bases from V and 1 from J, leaving 8 bases between them. DNA for the CDR3: TGTGCCAGCAGCCTCGGACAGAACACTGAAGCTTTCTTT. Translating it yields CASSLGQNTEAFF.

The chain combines TRBV7-8 with TRBJ1-1; 10 positions agree with TRBD1. The V and J ends lost 0 bases and 11 bases, in that order; junction bases with no gene match: 3. Looked up from germline, CDR1 is SGHVS and CDR2 is FQNEAQ. The CDR3 sequence is 13 residues long. The chain's CDR3 is CASSLAGQGVAFF. In DNA form, the CDR3 reads TGTGCCAGCAGCTTAGCCGGACAGGGGGTGGCTTTCTTT.

This clone has only one observation. The chain has TRBV15 and TRBJ2-5, with D perhaps TRBD2 (6 bases). The DNA end lines up better with TRBJ2-7; the J call may be wrong. This CDR3 has 14 amino acids. Germline V gene sequence: CDR1 LNHNV, CDR2 YYDKDF (reference sequence). The CDR3 nucleotides read TGTGCCACCAGCAGAGGGGGACTGCCTTACGAGCAGTACTTC. Amino acid sequence: CATSRGGLPYEQYF.

The rearrangement links TRBV11-1 to TRBJ2-7, with a tentative D call TRBD2 (6 bases). V lost 3 bases and J 2 bases, leaving 11 bases between the germline ends. This CDR3 contains 14 residues. Looked up from germline, CDR1 is SGHAT and CDR2 is FQDESV (reference sequence). The CDR3: CASSFGGETYEQYF. CDR3 nucleotides: TGTGCCAGCAGCTTTGGAGGGGAGACCTACGAGCAGTACTTC.

This clone was detected only a few times. This chain uses TRBV11-2 with TRBJ1-2, with D tentatively TRBD1 (6 bases). The germline CDR1 and CDR2 sequences are SGHAT and FQNNGV. CDR3 length equals 19 residues. The ends were cut back, 7 bases at V and 4 bases at J, with 31 bases in the middle. CDR3 amino acids: CASNAVSRGASQGGYGYTF. CDR3 coding DNA: TGTGCCAGCAACGCTGTGTCGCGGGGGGCTAGTCAGGGAGGCTATGGCTACACCTTC. Looking up the rest from reference TRBV11-2 and TRBJ1-2 gives the full variable domain: EAGVAQSPRYKIIEKRQSVAFWCNPISGHATLYWYQQILGQGPKLLIQFQNNGVVDDSQLPKDRFSAERLKGVDSTLKIQPAKLEDSAVYLCASNAVSRGASQGGYGYTFGSGTRLTVV.

V usage is TRBV5-1 and J usage is TRBJ1-4; no definite D call. Germline CDR1 is SGHRS and CDR2 is YFSETQ. Trimming removed 7 bases at V and 0 bases at J, with 13 bases between. CDR3 length: 15 amino acids. CDR3 sequence reads: CASGTLGTTNEKLFF. CDR3 sequence (DNA): TGCGCCAGCGGCACCCTCGGGACAACTAATGAAAAACTGTTTTTT.